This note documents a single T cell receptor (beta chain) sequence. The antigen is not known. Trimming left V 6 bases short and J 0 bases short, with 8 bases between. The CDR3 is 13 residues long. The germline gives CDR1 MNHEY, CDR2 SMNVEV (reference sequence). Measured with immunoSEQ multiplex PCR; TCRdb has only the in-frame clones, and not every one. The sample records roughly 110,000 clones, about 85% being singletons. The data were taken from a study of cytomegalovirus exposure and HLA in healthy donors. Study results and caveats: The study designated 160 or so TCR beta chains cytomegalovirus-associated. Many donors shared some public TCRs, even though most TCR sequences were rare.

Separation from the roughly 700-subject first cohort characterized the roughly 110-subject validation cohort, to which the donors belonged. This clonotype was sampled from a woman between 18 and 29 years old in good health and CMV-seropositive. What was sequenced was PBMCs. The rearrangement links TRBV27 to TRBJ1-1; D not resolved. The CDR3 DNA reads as TGTGCCAGCAGGGGGAGCCTGAACACTGAAGCTTTCTTT. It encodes CASRGSLNTEAFF.